The 22 T cell receptor beta chains presented below share a single source sample, sequenced in a study of T cells in Graves' hyperthyroidism and ophthalmopathy. The investigators amplified TCR beta CDR3 regions from RNA transcripts. TCR CDR3 regions were first amplified by RT-PCR with HTBI primers. TCRdb redid the calling of the multiplex PCR reads with MiXCR, one entry per CDR3 protein. The sample includes 300,000 to 400,000 distinct CDR3 sequences, approximately 15% of them seen just once. Sequencing input: blood. Receptors were obtained from a woman in her twenties or thirties with Graves' hyperthyroidism.

The table lists this clonotype with many counts. The CDR3 loop reads CASSLRGTLGDIQYF. The CDR3 DNA follows: TGTGCCAGCAGCTTGAGGGGGACCCTTGGGGACATTCAGTACTTC. The chain is built from TRBV7-9 and TRBJ2-4, with D maybe TRBD1 (6 bases). This CDR3 region has 15 residues. The V end was cut by 3 bases, the J end by 8 bases, with 17 bases between. Germline lookup yields CDR1 SEHNR and CDR2 FQNEAQ (reference sequence).

J is TRBJ2-1 and V is TRBV19, with D tentatively TRBD2 (7 bases). The V gene's germline CDR1 is LNHDA and CDR2 SQIVND (reference sequence). V dropped 4 bases and J dropped 5 bases, with 15 bases sitting between them. This CDR3 is 15 amino acids long. Written as DNA, the CDR3 is TGTGCCAGTAGTACTTGGGGGGGCAAGGACAATGAGCAGTTCTTC. It codes for CASSTWGGKDNEQFF. Drawing the rest from reference TRBV19 and TRBJ2-1, the complete variable domain is DGGITQSPKYLFRKEGQNVTLSCEQNLNHDAMYWYRQDPGQGLRLIYYSQIVNDFQKGDIAEGYSVSREKKESFPLTVTSAQKNPTAFYLCASSTWGGKDNEQFFGPGTRLTVL.

Points on this clonotype: This may arise from a read error, as a much more abundant clone is one base away. The rearrangement uses TRBV5-1 and TRBJ1-5; unclear D gene. The length of the CDR3 is 13 residues. V shed 4 bases and J shed 4 bases, with 9 bases lying between them. Germline V CDR1 and CDR2: SGHRS, YFSETQ. The CDR3 coding sequence is TGCGCCAGCAGCGCGCTCCCGAATCAGCCCCAGCATTTT. Protein product: CASSALPNQPQHF.

This clonotype was recorded only once. A read error is possible here, since a much larger clone lies one base away. The chain links TRBV28 to TRBJ1-1; D not certain. Trimming took 6 bases from V and 8 from J, leaving 10 bases between them. Germline assignment: CDR1 MDHEN and CDR2 SYDVKM. This CDR3 is 11 amino acids long. CDR3 loop: CASSPEVEAFF. The CDR3 DNA sequence: TGTGCCAGCAGCCCTGAGGTAGAAGCTTTCTTT.

This clonotype turned up a few times. The chain recombines TRBV30 with TRBJ1-5; D perhaps matches TRBD1 (6 bases). The V gene's germline CDR1 is GTSNPN and CDR2 SVGIG (reference sequence). This CDR3 has 14 residues. Between the trimmed V and J ends, which lost 1 base and 5 bases, there was a span of 12 bases. CDR3 loop: CAWSARQGHQPQHF. The CDR3 nucleotides read TGTGCCTGGAGTGCTCGCCAGGGGCATCAGCCCCAGCATTTT.

This clonotype appeared a few times. The rearrangement links TRBV28 to TRBJ2-2; perhaps TRBD2 as D (5 bases). This CDR3 is built from 13 residues. V lost 6 bases and J lost 5, with 10 bases in between. CDR1 MDHEN and CDR2 SYDVKM come from the germline V gene. The CDR3 protein is CASRKTGTGELFF. CDR3 DNA: TGTGCCAGCAGGAAAACGGGAACCGGGGAGCTGTTTTTT.

This chain connects TRBV19 to TRBJ2-7, with TRBD1 identical over 7 bases. This CDR3 is built from 13 residues. V shed 10 bases and J 4 bases; nucleotides not matched to a gene: 10. CDR1 and CDR2 from the germline V gene are LNHDA and SQIVND (reference sequence). CDR3 protein: CATSQGLVYEQYF. As DNA, the CDR3 is TGTGCCACCTCACAGGGGCTCGTTTACGAGCAGTACTTC.

This sequence joins TRBV6-1 and TRBJ2-1; TRBD2 matches at 12 bases. The V segment lost 6 bases and the J segment 8 bases; nucleotides outside the gene matches: 11. The CDR3 runs to 16 residues. Germline V lookup: CDR1 MNHNS, CDR2 SASEGT. The CDR3 region is CASSSRGLAGGDEQFF. The CDR3 region has the DNA TGTGCCAGCAGCTCTAGGGGTCTAGCGGGAGGGGATGAGCAGTTCTTC.

In this sample, this clonotype turned up a few times. V is TRBV6-1 and J is TRBJ2-1; 9 bases agree with TRBD2. The CDR3 loop spans 16 amino acids. CDR1 and CDR2 (germline): MNHNS, SASEGT. V lost 3 bases to trimming and J lost 6 bases; unmatched junction nucleotides: 9. CDR3 in DNA: TGTGCCAGCAGTGAGGCCGGGACTAGCAGGGGCAATGAGCAGTTCTTC. Translating it yields CASSEAGTSRGNEQFF.

Comments on this clonotype: A much larger clonotype is one base distant, so this may be a read error. The chain joins TRBV7-2 to TRBJ2-5, with 12 bases aligning to TRBD2. The CDR3 runs 16 residues. J lost 4 bases, V lost 5 bases, and 8 bases had no gene match. Germline CDR1 is SGHTA and CDR2 is FQGNSA. The CDR3 DNA follows: TGTGCCAGCAGCCAGACTAGCGGGAGTTACGCAGAGACCCAGTACTTC. It yields the protein CASSQTSGSYAETQYF.

At least ten counts were recorded for this clonotype. This chain connects TRBV11-2 to TRBJ2-3; 9 positions agree with TRBD2. J was trimmed by 3 bases and V by 1 base; bases with no gene match: 2. Germline V lookup: CDR1 SGHAT, CDR2 FQNNGV. The CDR3 totals 15 residues. The CDR3 protein is CASSLVTSGTDTQYF. The CDR3 DNA reads TGTGCCAGCAGCTTAGTGACTAGCGGAACAGATACGCAGTATTTT.

CDR3: CASSFTAGGQETQYF. The DNA for the CDR3 is TGTGCCAGCAGTTTTACGGCGGGAGGGCAAGAGACCCAGTACTTC. The chain recombines TRBV12-3 or TRBV12-4 with TRBJ2-5; 9 bases agree with TRBD2. The V segment lost 3 bases and the J segment 2 bases; nucleotides outside the gene matches: 4. The CDR3 runs 15 residues.

This clonotype appeared many times. This chain uses TRBV6-5 with TRBJ2-5; a possible D gene is TRBD2 (6 bases). The germline V gene has CDR1 MNHEY and CDR2 SVGAGI. V lost 2 bases and J lost 0, with 10 bases in between. The CDR3 runs 15 residues. CDR3 nucleotides: TGTGCCAGCAGTTACGACGGGAGATACCAAGAGACCCAGTACTTC. It specifies CASSYDGRYQETQYF.

This clonotype was observed many times. V gene TRBV27 combines with J gene TRBJ1-1; the D is unclear. Trimming shortened V by 5 bases and J by 1 base, and 5 bases separated the two germline ends. Germline CDR1 reads MNHEY; CDR2 reads SMNVEV (reference sequence). This CDR3 is built from 12 residues. This CDR3 is CASSHSNTEAFF. The CDR3 DNA follows: TGTGCCAGCAGTCATTCGAACACTGAAGCTTTCTTT.

The chain recombines TRBV20-1 with TRBJ2-3, with 11 bases matching TRBD2. This CDR3 contains 16 residues. Germline CDR1 is DFQATT and CDR2 is SNEGSKA (reference sequence). The J segment lost 5 bases and the V segment lost 5 bases, leaving 12 bases of the junction unmatched. DNA of the CDR3: TGCAGTGCTCCCAAGGCTGCTAGCGGGAGGCAAGATACGCAGTATTTT. Translation gives CSAPKAASGRQDTQYF.

A single count supports this clonotype. One base away lies a much larger clone, so this may be a sequencing read error. The missing conserved phenylalanine or tryptophan at the end of this CDR3 makes a read error likely. This chain uses TRBV11-2 with TRBJ2-5, with a weak D call TRBD2 (5 bases). Germline CDR1 and CDR2: SGHAT and FQNNGV. This CDR3 region has 13 residues. The ends were cut back, 5 bases at V and 3 bases at J, with 10 bases in the middle. CDR3 sequence reads: CASSRSREETQYL. In nucleotides, the CDR3 is TGTGCCAGCAGCCGATCGAGGGAAGAGACCCAGTACCTC.

This clonotype showed up just a few times. This chain uses TRBV6-1 with TRBJ2-2; no firm D call. Germline V gene lookup returns CDR1 MNHNS and CDR2 SASEGT. Trimming removed 6 bases from V and 4 bases from J, with 9 bases in between. The CDR3 extends over 13 amino acids. CDR3 sequence: CASSPPATGELFF. The CDR3 DNA follows: TGTGCCAGCAGCCCACCCGCCACCGGGGAGCTGTTTTTT.

This clonotype was counted only a few times. The V gene is TRBV19, the J gene TRBJ1-1; no reliable D call. The V and J ends lost 6 bases and 0 bases respectively, with 20 bases between them. CDR3 length: 17 residues. Per the germline V gene, CDR1 is LNHDA and CDR2 is SQIVND (reference sequence). CDR3 region: CASSPGRKTNMNTEAFF. The CDR3 DNA reads as TGTGCCAGTAGCCCCGGACGAAAAACTAATATGAACACTGAAGCTTTCTTT.

This clonotype was detected many times. This sequence joins TRBV2 and TRBJ2-2; TRBD2 matches at 9 bases. There are 15 residues in the CDR3. J lost 3 bases, V lost 4 bases, and 3 bases had no gene match. Germline V gene data show CDR1 as SNHLY and CDR2 as FYNNEI. The CDR3: CASSGLADYTGELFF. As DNA, the CDR3 is TGTGCCAGCAGTGGACTAGCGGACTACACCGGGGAGCTGTTTTTT.

This clonotype was recorded at least ten times. The V and J genes are TRBV6-1 and TRBJ2-1, with unresolved D. The ends were cut back, 2 bases at V and 7 bases at J, with 18 bases in the middle. Per germline, CDR1 MNHNS and CDR2 SASEGT. This CDR3 region has 16 residues. The DNA of the CDR3 is TGTGCCAGCAGTGAAAATCCTATCCTGGCGGCTAATGAGCAGTTCTTC. Translated: CASSENPILAANEQFF.

V usage is TRBV6-2 or TRBV6-3 and J usage is TRBJ2-1, with 8 positions matching TRBD2. Germline V lookup: CDR1 MNHEY, CDR2 SVGEGT. CDR3 length: 15 residues. V dropped 2 bases and J dropped 8; count of bases not matched to a gene: 8. The CDR3 protein is CASSYDQRENDEQFF. The CDR3 nucleotides read TGTGCCAGCAGTTACGATCAGCGGGAGAATGATGAGCAGTTCTTC.

This clonotype was detected only a few times. The gene calls are TRBV29-1 and TRBJ1-2, with D hard to call. The CDR3 runs to 12 residues. Germline V gives CDR1 SQVTM, CDR2 ANQGSEA. Trimming cost V 6 bases and J 0 bases, with 8 bases left between them. The CDR3: CSVDKTNYGYTF. Written as DNA, the CDR3 is TGCAGCGTGGATAAGACTAACTATGGCTACACCTTC. The full variable domain, with the rest looked up from reference TRBV29-1 and TRBJ1-2, is SAVISQKPSRDICQRGTSLTIQCQVDSQVTMMFWYRQQPGQSLTLIATANQGSEATYESGFVIDKFPISRPNLTFSTLTVSNMSPEDSSIYLCSVDKTNYGYTFGSGTRLTVV.